This T cell receptor (beta chain) appears in the sequencing data of a study of regulatory T cells in long-lasting Graves disease. Across the whole study: More than 5 years of antithyroid drugs with positive TSH receptor antibodies defined persistent Graves' disease.

At least ten counts were recorded for this clonotype. The target antigen is unknown. Regarding time point: persistent/refractory GD, antithyroid drugs over 5 years with positive TRAb. Extracted PBMC RNA gave rise to the TCR library. EDTA tubes were used for drawing around 8.2 milliliters of peripheral blood. Study-level points and caveats: More public clonotypes were shared by persistent patients (approximately 3,000) than by new patients (roughly 970).

Researchers made TCR beta libraries by using iRepertoire HTBI primers and running Arm-PCR on CDR3 regions. One entry per CDR3 protein, called by TCRdb with MiXCR from the multiplex PCR reads. Here the sample spans over 350,000 distinct CDR3 sequences, under 25% being singletons. Trimming cost V 4 bases and J 8 bases, with 11 bases left between them. CDR1 and CDR2 from the germline V gene are SQVTM and ANQGSEA. This CDR3 has 12 amino acids. The sequencing used peripheral blood mononuclear cells (PBMCs), collected when the disease was refractory, from a patient treated with antithyroid drugs. This chain uses TRBV29-1 with TRBJ1-4; the D is unclear. The TCR originated in a female donor with Graves disease. CDR3 sequence: CSVGELREKLFF. The DNA of the CDR3 is TGCAGCGTTGGGGAGTTGCGGGAAAAACTGTTTTTT.